This TCR beta chain originates from a study of cytomegalovirus exposure and HLA in healthy donors listed by TCRdb under 2017. Regarding the study in general: According to an earlier analysis of 550 to 750 of the donors, about 179 million T cells yielded 100 million or so unique TCR beta sequences and around 280 Gb of sequence data. Among a few hundred genotyped donors of the cohort, an average of roughly 240,000 unique TCR beta nucleotide sequences were sequenced per donor, about a sixth of them non-productive. Alongside the repertoire data, information on donor age, sex, ethnicity and CMV serostatus was compiled. The T cell repertoires of 666 subjects were profiled by immunosequencing and related to cytomegalovirus serostatus. An early release that covered roughly 600 HLA-typed donors contained about 300 gigabases of sequencing data and around 85 million unique TCR sequences. In addition to the first cohort of 666 subjects, a separate validation cohort of approximately 130 different subjects was used. The later analysis used no new phenotypic data to find candidate immune exposures, relying instead on TCR beta sequences and their occurrence across donors. Among the approximately 400 genotyped donors, 81% belonged to the genetic ancestry cluster associated with self-reported Caucasian donors. Because of strong linkage in the cohort, roughly five DR-DQ haplotypes were treated as single units for association and clustering. The aim of the study was to test whether cataloging public T cell receptors could identify signatures of past pathogen exposure. In a later analysis, previously published TCR beta repertoires from 550 to 700 donors were re-analyzed and high-resolution HLA genotyping was added so that TCR occurrence patterns could be studied. To predict cytomegalovirus infection status, the study combined high-throughput TCR immunosequencing, statistical association of individual TCRs with disease status, and machine learning. Class I and class II HLA loci were covered by the typing at four-digit resolution. Typing coverage differed by locus: A, B, C, DRB1 and DQB1 were typed in roughly 620-640 donors, DQA1 in approximately 520, DPA1 in 600 to 610, and DPB1 in around 440. All discovery cohort repertoires had been generated using a single sequencing platform. Genome-wide SNP genotypes for about three fifths of the roughly 670 donors were used in a later genetic analysis, which treated that subset as a discovery cohort. An earlier analysis of some 500 of the donors applied high-throughput TCR beta sequencing to assess whether each TCR beta V gene segment acted as functional or pseudogenic.

The method was the immunoSEQ multiplex PCR assay. A mixture of 60 forward primers for TCR Vbeta segments and 13 reverse primers for TCR Jbeta segments was used in the multiplex PCR. The CDR3 region of rearranged TCR beta genes was amplified from genomic DNA by a multiplex PCR assay. The amplified TCR beta libraries were sequenced on the Illumina HiSeq System as 87-base-pair reads. The paper's processing steps were these. A later analysis tallied around 87 million unique TCR beta chains across the roughly 610 repertoires, and around 9.9 million of those chains were shared by two or more donors. Raw reads were error-corrected and collapsed into unique sequences by a nearest-neighbor algorithm in which closely related sequences were merged to remove PCR and sequencing errors. V, D and J gene segments were assigned by aligning CDR3 sequences to IMGT reference sequences. Each retained sequence needed at least a six-nucleotide match to both a V gene segment and a J gene segment. Rearrangements were called productive when the CDR3 lacked stop codons and stayed in frame with V and J; all others were non-productive. Following IMGT convention, CDR3 was defined as the stretch from the second conserved V-encoded cysteine up to the conserved J-encoded phenylalanine. The earlier analysis of roughly 590 of the donors excluded any sequence lacking an unambiguous match to a single V gene segment. An earlier analysis of 587 of the donors classified V segments as functional when productive rearrangements were above 56.7% and as segregating when the standard deviation between donors was above 5%. A statistical classification framework was built to diagnose cytomegalovirus status from the catalog of TCR beta chain sequences. In a later analysis, TCR nucleotide sequences were compared against IMGT/GENE-DB human TR gene sequences so that V and J genes could be assigned. A later analysis assigned CDR3 sequences and most-parsimonious VDJ recombination scenarios with the TCRdist pipeline. In a later analysis, each TCR beta chain was defined by its CDR3 amino acid sequence together with its V-gene family, and reads without a unique V-gene family were excluded. A later analysis removed 592 highly shared, low-generation-probability nucleotide sequences to deal with suspected cross-contamination and a sequencing artifact. In a later analysis, a clonal expansion index was calculated for each public chain from normalized within-repertoire ranks of inferred template counts. In a later analysis, generation probabilities were computed with a VDJ recombination model fitted to out-of-frame rearrangements, and the resulting probabilities were checked against IGoR. In a later analysis, hypergeometric tests were used to score TCR-TCR, TCR-HLA and TCR-CMV co-occurrence, with a repertoire-size bias correction applied to TCR pairs. A later analysis estimated false discovery rates by permuting HLA or CMV assignments 20 times. A later analysis grouped co-occurring TCRs with DBSCAN, adding TCRdist sequence similarity when clustering within HLA-allele-positive subsets. Repertoires with fewer than 30,000 or more than 120,000 public chains were left out of co-occurrence clustering, as were five repertoires with anomalous nucleotide sharing. Entries here come from immuneACCESS through TCRdb and include only in-frame sequences with V and J called. Some clones fail to appear in such tables; in the studies checked, an unresolved V gene covers under half of the shortfall, and the cause of the remainder is unknown. The DNA gave D and trimming, while V, J and clone size come from that table. The sample data list under 170,000 clones, and around 79% of these were observed just once. 3.5% of the sample lies in the top ten.

In total, more than 500 healthy bone marrow donors made up the cohort. All cohort members were sampled while nominally healthy, although unrecorded immune exposures were likely present. CMV serostatus was recorded as positive for around 300 and negative for about 55% of the roughly 670 cohort members, whereas no CMV serostatus was recorded for the donor in question. A peripheral blood sample was collected from each donor, and TCR beta sequencing was performed on peripheral blood mononuclear cells. The Qiagen DNeasy Blood Extraction Kit was used to extract genomic DNA from the blood cell samples. A remark on this clone: This receptor's antigen is unknown. The input lacks base qualities; no much larger clone sits a single base away.

A distance of 3 bases separates the germline ends of V and J, which lose 5 bases and 2 bases respectively. CDR1 and CDR2 were assigned from the germline V gene (reference sequence) as DFQATT and SNEGSKA. The CDR3 holds 10 amino acids from the cysteine to the phenylalanine. The kept DNA is CDR3 alone, 30 bases in frame from the first base. Overall results and qualifications from the work: Some IMGT-functional V segments, including TRBV6-2 and TRBV6-3, could not be distinguished by the 87-base-pair reads and were therefore excluded. Linkage disequilibrium might explain the correlated functional status among segregating V segments, but an unknown experimental factor could not be excluded. In a later genetic analysis, a missense DCLRE1C variant was associated with V-gene and J-gene trimming of TCR beta chains, and the association was replicated in an independent cohort. The authors suggested that the approach could potentially be generalized to other disease states and immunological phenotypes. Presence/absence analyses assumed roughly uniform sequencing depth across donors, an assumption that may not hold. Three of the identified cytomegalovirus-associated TCR beta chains were confirmed in vitro to be specific for cytomegalovirus antigens. A further reported finding was that TCR beta sequences accurately predicted the HLA-A and HLA-B alleles for most subjects in the first cohort. At a false discovery rate of 0.05, a later analysis linked 16,951 TCR beta sequences to specific HLA alleles. In a later analysis, HLA-associated TCR beta chains showed more clonal expansion and lower generation probabilities than non-associated chains that were equally common. Broadly in line with IMGT annotations, most TCR beta V segments showed up in productive rearrangements about 87% or about 30% of the time in an earlier analysis of roughly 590 of the donors. Several of the top co-occurrence clusters appeared to be linked to parvovirus B19, influenza, CMV and Epstein-Barr virus, according to a later analysis. According to a later analysis, most CMV-associated TCR beta chains appeared to be HLA-restricted, and the HLA associations seemed to be driven largely by CMV exposure. A total of fewer than 200 TCR beta chains were listed by the study as associated with cytomegalovirus. Cytomegalovirus status was reported to be diagnosed by the classifier with high specificity and sensitivity in both the original and validation cohorts. While some public TCRs were present in many individuals, most TCR sequences turned up only very rarely across donors. Because counts were too low, roughly 16 rarely observed V segments, including chromosome 9 orphons, were excluded from the earlier analysis of 500 to 700 of the donors. Assigning TCR associations to individual alleles was difficult when HLA alleles, especially DR and DQ, strongly co-occurred. Because HLA typing was missing for some donors at each locus, association tests included only the typed subset. Compared with the approximately 670-donor mean, donors in an Asian-associated ancestry cluster had fewer N-insertions in productive TCRs, according to a later genetic analysis. The only immune exposure information available for the cohort was CMV serostatus. A group of highly shared sequence variants was considered likely to be a technical artifact of the sequencing pipeline. According to a later analysis, TCR association rates differed among HLA loci, with DRB1 alleles showing the most associated TCRs and HLA-C alleles showing the fewest. In this cohort, only TCR beta chains were sequenced, and detectable features were limited by the absence of alpha or paired-chain data.

The origin of this receptor is a human donor in good health. The sequencing input was PBMCs. In this chain, TRBV20-1 is recombined with TRBJ2-5; the D gene cannot be resolved reliably. This receptor carries the CDR3 CSAYQETQYF. At the DNA level, the sequence is TGCAGTGCTTATCAAGAGACCCAGTACTTC.